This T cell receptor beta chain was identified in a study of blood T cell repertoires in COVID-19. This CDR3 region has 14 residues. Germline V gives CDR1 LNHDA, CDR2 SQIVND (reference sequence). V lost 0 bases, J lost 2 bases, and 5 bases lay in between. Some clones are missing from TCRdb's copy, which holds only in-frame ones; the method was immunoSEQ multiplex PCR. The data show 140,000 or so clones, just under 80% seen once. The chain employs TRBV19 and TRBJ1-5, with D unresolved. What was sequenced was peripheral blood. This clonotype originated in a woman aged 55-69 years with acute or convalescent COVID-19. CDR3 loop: CASSIDGGNQPQHF. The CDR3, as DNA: TGTGCCAGTAGTATAGACGGGGGCAATCAGCCCCAGCATTTT.